Below, 9 T cell receptor beta chains from the same sample are listed, as sequenced in a study of blood T cell repertoires in COVID-19. The table came from immunoSEQ multiplex PCR; TCRdb's copy has only in-frame clones and leaves some out. Here the sample spans roughly 110,000 clones, 70% to 80% being singletons. Sequencing was done on a sample of peripheral blood. The receptors were gathered from a human donor with acute or convalescent COVID-19. The donor label of this sample is uncertain.

The rearrangement uses TRBV5-6 and TRBJ1-1; D not resolved. The V gene lost 0 bases and the J gene lost 4 bases, with 7 bases spanning the gap. The CDR3 contains 13 residues. From germline, CDR1 is SGHDT and CDR2 YYEEEE. In DNA, the CDR3 is TGTGCCAGCAGCTTGGGAGGGTTCACTGAAGCTTTCTTT. The encoded protein is CASSLGGFTEAFF.

The rearrangement links TRBV18 to TRBJ1-2; 11 nucleotides align to TRBD1. Trimming removed 6 bases from V and 7 bases from J; junction bases left unmatched: 7. The CDR3 is 14 amino acids. From germline, CDR1 is KGHSH and CDR2 LQKENI. Here the CDR3 DNA reads TGTGCCAGCTCCCCGGACAGGGGGCAAGTTGGCTACACCTTC. This encodes CASSPDRGQVGYTF.

This chain connects TRBV28 to TRBJ1-2; D is perhaps TRBD1 (6 bases). CDR1 MDHEN and CDR2 SYDVKM come from the germline V gene. V gave up 8 bases and J gave up 4 bases, with 20 bases separating them. This CDR3 is 15 amino acids long. This CDR3 is CASGLQGIASYGYTF. The CDR3 coding sequence is TGTGCCAGCGGCCTCCAGGGGATAGCTAGCTATGGCTACACCTTC.

The CDR3 region is CASSSGVAYNEQFF. The CDR3 DNA is TGTGCCAGCAGTTCCGGGGTCGCGTACAATGAGCAGTTCTTC. The chain links TRBV27 to TRBJ2-1; a weak D match, TRBD2 (5 bases). Germline CDR1 MNHEY, CDR2 SMNVEV (reference sequence). CDR3 length equals 14 residues. V lost 4 bases, J lost 4 bases, and 11 bases lay in between.

The chain is built from TRBV6-6 and TRBJ1-1; 12 nucleotides match TRBD1. Trimming cost V 6 bases and J 8 bases; bases outside gene matches: 7. The CDR3 consists of 14 residues. Per the germline V gene, CDR1 is MNHNY and CDR2 is SVGAGI (reference sequence). As DNA, the CDR3 is TGTGCCAGCAGAGACACCGGGACAGGGGGCGAAGCTTTCTTT. Its translation is CASRDTGTGGEAFF.

The rearrangement links TRBV7-2 to TRBJ1-5; D gene ambiguous. Germline V gives CDR1 SGHTA, CDR2 FQGNSA. Deletions cut 3 bases from V and 0 bases from J, with 6 bases between. The CDR3 is 14 amino acids. Here the CDR3 DNA reads TGTGCCAGCAGCTTGCGGGATAGCAATCAGCCCCAGCATTTT. It encodes CASSLRDSNQPQHF.

This chain links TRBV27 with TRBJ1-4; TRBD1 agrees at 11 bases. Germline trimming cut 4 bases from V and 7 bases from J; bases unmatched to any gene: 5. CDR3 length: 15 amino acids. Looked up from germline, CDR1 is MNHEY and CDR2 is SMNVEV (reference sequence). The CDR3 protein is CASSSLGTGGEKLFF. As DNA, the CDR3 is TGTGCCAGCAGTTCCCTTGGGACAGGGGGTGAAAAACTGTTTTTT.

Points on this clone: This could be a read error, since a much larger clone is one nucleotide away. V is TRBV28 and J is TRBJ1-2; 8 positions agree with TRBD1. The V segment lost 0 bases and the J segment 2 bases; nucleotides outside the gene matches: 2. Per the germline V gene, CDR1 is MDHEN and CDR2 is SYDVKM. The CDR3 loop spans 15 amino acids. CDR3 region: CASSLCWTGNYGYTF. In nucleotides, the CDR3 is TGTGCCAGCAGTTTATGCTGGACAGGGAACTATGGCTACACCTTC.

V gene TRBV5-8 combines with J gene TRBJ1-4; D might be TRBD1 (6 bases). Germline assignment: CDR1 SGHTS and CDR2 YDEGEE. The CDR3 sequence is 15 residues long. The V gene lost 2 bases and the J gene lost 7 bases, with 15 bases spanning the gap. In DNA form, the CDR3 reads TGTGCCAGCAGCTTCACAGGGATTAGGGGTGAAAAACTGTTTTTT. Amino acids: CASSFTGIRGEKLFF.